This T cell receptor (beta chain) stems from a study of cytomegalovirus exposure and HLA in healthy donors. Germline assignment: CDR1 MGHRA and CDR2 YSYEKL. The CDR3 consists of 16 residues. The ends were cut back, 1 base at V and 0 bases at J, with 10 bases in the middle. Sequenced by immunoSEQ multiplex PCR; TCRdb stores in-frame clones only, minus some. The profile shows 300,000 to 400,000 clones, roughly 85% of them singletons. The receptor was derived from a woman aged 18 to 35 in good health and CMV-seronegative. Sequenced sample: PBMCs. This rearrangement joins TRBV4-1 to TRBJ1-5; TRBD1 might be the D (5 bases). The CDR3, as DNA: TGCGCCAGCAGCCAAGGTGGGGCGAGTAGCAATCAGCCCCAGCATTTT. It encodes CASSQGGASSNQPQHF.